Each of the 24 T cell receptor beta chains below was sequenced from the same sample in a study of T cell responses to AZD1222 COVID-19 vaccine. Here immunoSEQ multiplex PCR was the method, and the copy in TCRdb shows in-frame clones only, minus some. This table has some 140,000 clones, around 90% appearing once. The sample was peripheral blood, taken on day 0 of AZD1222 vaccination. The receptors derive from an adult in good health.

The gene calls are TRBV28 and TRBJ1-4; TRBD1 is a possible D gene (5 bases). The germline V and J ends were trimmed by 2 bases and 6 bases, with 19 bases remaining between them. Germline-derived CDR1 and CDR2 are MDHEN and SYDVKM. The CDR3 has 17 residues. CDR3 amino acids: CASSLGGLTEGYEKLFF. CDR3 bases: TGTGCCAGCAGTTTAGGCGGTTTGACAGAGGGATATGAAAAACTGTTTTTT.

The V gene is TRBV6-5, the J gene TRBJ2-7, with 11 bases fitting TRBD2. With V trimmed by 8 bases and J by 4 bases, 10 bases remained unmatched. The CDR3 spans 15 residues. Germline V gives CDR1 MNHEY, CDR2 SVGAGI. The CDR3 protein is CASRPGTSGTYEQYF. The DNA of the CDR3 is TGTGCCAGCCGGCCGGGGACTAGCGGTACTTACGAGCAGTACTTC.

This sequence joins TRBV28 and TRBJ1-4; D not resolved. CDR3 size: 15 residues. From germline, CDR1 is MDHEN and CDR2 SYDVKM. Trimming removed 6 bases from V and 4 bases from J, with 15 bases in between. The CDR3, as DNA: TGTGCCAGCAGACGCCGTGATGCCCTTAATGAAAAACTGTTTTTT. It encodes CASRRRDALNEKLFF. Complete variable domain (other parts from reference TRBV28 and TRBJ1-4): DVKVTQSSRYLVKRTGEKVFLECVQDMDHENMFWYRQDPGLGLRLIYFSYDVKMKEKGDIPEGYSVSREKKERFSLILESASTNQTSMYLCASRRRDALNEKLFFGSGTQLSVL.

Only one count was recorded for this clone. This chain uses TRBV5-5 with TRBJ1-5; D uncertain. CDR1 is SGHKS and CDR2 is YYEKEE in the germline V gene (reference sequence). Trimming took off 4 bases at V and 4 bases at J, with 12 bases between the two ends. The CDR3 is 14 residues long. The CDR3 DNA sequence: TGTGCCAGCAGCAATCCCGAAGGGAATCAGCCCCAGCATTTT. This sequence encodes CASSNPEGNQPQHF.

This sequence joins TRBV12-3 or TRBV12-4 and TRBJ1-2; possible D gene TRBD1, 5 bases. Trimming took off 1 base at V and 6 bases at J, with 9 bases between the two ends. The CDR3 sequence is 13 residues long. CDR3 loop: CASSLEGVNGYTF. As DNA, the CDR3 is TGTGCCAGCAGTTTAGAAGGGGTCAATGGCTACACCTTC.

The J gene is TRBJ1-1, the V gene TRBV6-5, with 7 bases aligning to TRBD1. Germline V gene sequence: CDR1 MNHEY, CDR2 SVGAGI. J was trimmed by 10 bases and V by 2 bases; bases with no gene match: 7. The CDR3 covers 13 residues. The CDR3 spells CASSYHTRGRAFF. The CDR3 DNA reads TGTGCCAGCAGTTACCACACCAGGGGGAGAGCTTTCTTT.

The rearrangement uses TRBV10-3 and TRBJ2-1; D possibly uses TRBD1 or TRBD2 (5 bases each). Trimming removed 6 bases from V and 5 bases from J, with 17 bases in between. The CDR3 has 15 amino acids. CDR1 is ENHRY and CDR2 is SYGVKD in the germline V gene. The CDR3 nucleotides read TGTGCCATCAGACGGGGTGGGGGATGGGACAATGAGCAGTTCTTC. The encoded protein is CAIRRGGGWDNEQFF.

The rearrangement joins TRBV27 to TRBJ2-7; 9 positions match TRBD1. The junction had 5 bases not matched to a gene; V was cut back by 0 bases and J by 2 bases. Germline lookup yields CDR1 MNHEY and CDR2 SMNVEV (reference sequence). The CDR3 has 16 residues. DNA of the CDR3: TGTGCCAGCAGTTTATCGGGGGACAGGGCCACCTACGAGCAGTACTTC. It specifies CASSLSGDRATYEQYF.

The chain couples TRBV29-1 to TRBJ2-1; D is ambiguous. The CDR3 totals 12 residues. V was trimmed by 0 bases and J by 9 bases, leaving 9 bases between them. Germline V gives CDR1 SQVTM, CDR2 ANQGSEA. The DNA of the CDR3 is TGCAGCGTTGAAGAGGTAACCGGTGAGCAGTTCTTC. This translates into CSVEEVTGEQFF.

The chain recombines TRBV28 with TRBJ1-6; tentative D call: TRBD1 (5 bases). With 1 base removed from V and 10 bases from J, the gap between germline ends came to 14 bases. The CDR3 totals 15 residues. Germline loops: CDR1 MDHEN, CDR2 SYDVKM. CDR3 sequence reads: CASSLSGRGYSPLHF. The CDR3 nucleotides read TGTGCCAGCAGTTTATCAGGGAGGGGATACTCACCCCTCCACTTT. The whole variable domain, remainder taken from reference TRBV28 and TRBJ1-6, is DVKVTQSSRYLVKRTGEKVFLECVQDMDHENMFWYRQDPGLGLRLIYFSYDVKMKEKGDIPEGYSVSREKKERFSLILESASTNQTSMYLCASSLSGRGYSPLHFGNGTRLTVT.

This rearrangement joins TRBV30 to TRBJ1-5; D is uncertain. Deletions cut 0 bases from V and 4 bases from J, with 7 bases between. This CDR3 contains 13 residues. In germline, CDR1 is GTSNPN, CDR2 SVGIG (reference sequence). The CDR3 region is CAWSVGPNQPQHF. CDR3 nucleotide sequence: TGTGCCTGGAGTGTCGGGCCAAATCAGCCCCAGCATTTT.

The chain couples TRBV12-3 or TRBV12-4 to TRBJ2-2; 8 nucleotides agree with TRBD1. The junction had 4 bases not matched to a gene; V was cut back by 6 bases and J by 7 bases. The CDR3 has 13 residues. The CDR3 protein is CASRGQVDGELFF. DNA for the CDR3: TGTGCCAGCAGGGGACAGGTGGACGGGGAGCTGTTTTTT.

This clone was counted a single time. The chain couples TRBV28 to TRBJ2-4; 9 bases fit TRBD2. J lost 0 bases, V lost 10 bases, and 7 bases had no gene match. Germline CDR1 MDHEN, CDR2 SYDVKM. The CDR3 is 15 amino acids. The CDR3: CATTVAGVAKNIQYF. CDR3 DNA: TGTGCCACCACCGTAGCGGGAGTAGCCAAAAACATTCAGTACTTC.

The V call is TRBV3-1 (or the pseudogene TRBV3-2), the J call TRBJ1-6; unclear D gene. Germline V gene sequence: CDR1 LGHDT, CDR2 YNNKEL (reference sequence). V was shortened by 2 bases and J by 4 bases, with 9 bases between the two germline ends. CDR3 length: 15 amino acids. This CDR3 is CASSQPGEYNSPLHF. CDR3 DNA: TGTGCCAGCAGCCAACCCGGTGAATATAATTCACCCCTCCACTTT.

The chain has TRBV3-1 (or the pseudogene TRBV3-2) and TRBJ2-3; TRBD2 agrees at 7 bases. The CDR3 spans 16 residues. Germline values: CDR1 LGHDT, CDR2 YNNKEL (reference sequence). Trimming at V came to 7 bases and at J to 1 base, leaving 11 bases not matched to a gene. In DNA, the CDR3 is TGTGCCAGCACCCCTTCGGGAGGAACTGGCACAGATACGCAGTATTTT. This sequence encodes CASTPSGGTGTDTQYF.

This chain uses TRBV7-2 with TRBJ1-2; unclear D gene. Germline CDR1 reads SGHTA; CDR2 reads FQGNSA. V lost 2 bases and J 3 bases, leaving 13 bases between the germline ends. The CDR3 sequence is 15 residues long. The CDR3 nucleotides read TGTGCCAGCAGCTTACGGACGGGTAGAGACTATGGCTACACCTTC. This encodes CASSLRTGRDYGYTF.

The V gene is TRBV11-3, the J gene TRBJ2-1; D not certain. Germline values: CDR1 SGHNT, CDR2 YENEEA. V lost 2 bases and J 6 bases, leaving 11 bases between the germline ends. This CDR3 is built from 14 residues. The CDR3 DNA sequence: TGTGCCAGCAGCTTATACGGCAGAGGCAATGAGCAGTTCTTC. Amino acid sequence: CASSLYGRGNEQFF. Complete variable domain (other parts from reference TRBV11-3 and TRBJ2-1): EAGVVQSPRYKIIEKKQPVAFWCNPISGHNTLYWYLQNLGQGPELLIRYENEEAVDDSQLPKDRFSAERLKGVDSTLKIQPAELGDSAVYLCASSLYGRGNEQFFGPGTRLTVL.

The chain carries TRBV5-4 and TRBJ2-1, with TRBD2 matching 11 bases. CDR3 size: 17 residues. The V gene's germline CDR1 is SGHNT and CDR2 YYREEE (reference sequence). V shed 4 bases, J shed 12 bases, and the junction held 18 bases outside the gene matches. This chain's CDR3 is CASSPGLAGGRRRGQFF. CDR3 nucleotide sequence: TGTGCCAGCAGCCCTGGTCTAGCGGGAGGTAGGAGGCGGGGGCAGTTCTTC.

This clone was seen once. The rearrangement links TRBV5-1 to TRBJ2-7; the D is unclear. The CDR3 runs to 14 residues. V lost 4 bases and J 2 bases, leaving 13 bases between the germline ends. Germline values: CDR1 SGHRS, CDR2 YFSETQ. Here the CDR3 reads CASSPPTGTYEQYF. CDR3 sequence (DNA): TGCGCCAGCAGCCCCCCTACTGGGACCTACGAGCAGTACTTC.

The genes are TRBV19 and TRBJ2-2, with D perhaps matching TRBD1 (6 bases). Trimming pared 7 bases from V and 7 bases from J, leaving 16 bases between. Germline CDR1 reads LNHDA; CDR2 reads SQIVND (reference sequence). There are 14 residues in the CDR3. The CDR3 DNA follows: TGTGCCAGTAATACCCTAGGGGGAAGCGGGGAGCTGTTTTTT. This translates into CASNTLGGSGELFF. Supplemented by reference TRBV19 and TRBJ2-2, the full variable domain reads DGGITQSPKYLFRKEGQNVTLSCEQNLNHDAMYWYRQDPGQGLRLIYYSQIVNDFQKGDIAEGYSVSREKKESFPLTVTSAQKNPTAFYLCASNTLGGSGELFFGEGSRLTVL.

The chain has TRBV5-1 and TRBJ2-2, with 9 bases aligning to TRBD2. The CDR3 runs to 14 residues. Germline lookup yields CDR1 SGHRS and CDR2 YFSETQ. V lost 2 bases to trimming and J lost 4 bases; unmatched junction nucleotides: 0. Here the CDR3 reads CASSFSGGTGELFF. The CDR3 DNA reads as TGCGCCAGCAGCTTTAGCGGGGGCACCGGGGAGCTGTTTTTT. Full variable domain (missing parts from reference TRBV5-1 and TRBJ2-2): KAGVTQTPRYLIKTRGQQVTLSCSPISGHRSVSWYQQTPGQGLQFLFEYFSETQRNKGNFPGRFSGRQFSNSRSEMNVSTLELGDSALYLCASSFSGGTGELFFGEGSRLTVL.

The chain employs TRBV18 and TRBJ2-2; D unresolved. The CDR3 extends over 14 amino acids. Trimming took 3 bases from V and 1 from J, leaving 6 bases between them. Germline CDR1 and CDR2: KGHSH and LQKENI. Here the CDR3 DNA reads TGTGCCAGCTCACCGACGGGGAACACCGGGGAGCTGTTTTTT. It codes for CASSPTGNTGELFF.

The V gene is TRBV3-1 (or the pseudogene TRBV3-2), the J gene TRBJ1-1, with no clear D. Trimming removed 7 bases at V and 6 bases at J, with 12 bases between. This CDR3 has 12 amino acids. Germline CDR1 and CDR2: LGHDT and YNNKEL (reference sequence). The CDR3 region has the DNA TGTGCCAGCACCGATCCGGGATCTGAAGCTTTCTTT. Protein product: CASTDPGSEAFF.

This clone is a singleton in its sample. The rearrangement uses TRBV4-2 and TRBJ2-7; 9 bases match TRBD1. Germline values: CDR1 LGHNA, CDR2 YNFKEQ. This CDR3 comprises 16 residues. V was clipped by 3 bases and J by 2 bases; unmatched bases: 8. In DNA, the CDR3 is TGTGCCAGCAGCCAGGCCGGGACAGGGTTTCCCTACGAGCAGTACTTC. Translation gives CASSQAGTGFPYEQYF.